These T cell receptor beta chains were read from a single sample in a study of blood T cell repertoires in COVID-19. The method was immunoSEQ multiplex PCR; TCRdb's version includes in-frame clones alone and lacks a portion of them. Of about 68,000 clones in the sample, about 86% were seen once. Sequencing was performed on peripheral blood. The receptors were gathered from a man aged 45-65 years with acute or convalescent COVID-19. CDR3s include the opening cysteine and the closing phenylalanine or tryptophan. The D gene is left open where the match is weak. Size is omitted from some rows. Given values are once, few, many or a class for expanded clones.

CDR3aa: CASSLRGTDYEQYF
CDR3nt: TGTGCCAGCAGCCTCCGCGGGACCGACTACGAGCAGTACTTC
abundance: once
d_gene: .
v_gene: TRBV13
j_gene: TRBJ2-7

CDR3aa: CASSYSLGGEQYF
CDR3nt: TGTGCCAGCAGTTACTCCCTAGGAGGAGAGCAGTACTTC
abundance: .
d_gene: .
v_gene: TRBV6-5
j_gene: TRBJ2-7

CDR3aa: CASSLAARTNEKLFF
CDR3nt: TGTGCCAGCAGCTTAGCGGCGAGGACTAATGAAAAACTGTTTTTT
abundance: .
d_gene: .
v_gene: TRBV7-2
j_gene: TRBJ1-4

CDR3aa: CAWSLLWNTEAFF
CDR3nt: TGTGCCTGGAGCCTGTTGTGGAACACTGAAGCTTTCTTT
abundance: .
d_gene: .
v_gene: TRBV30
j_gene: TRBJ1-1

CDR3aa: CATSGGAGDGETQYF
CDR3nt: TGTGCCACCAGCGGAGGGGCAGGGGACGGGGAGACCCAGTACTTC
abundance: .
d_gene: .
v_gene: TRBV15
j_gene: TRBJ2-5

CDR3aa: CASGLSRTETQYF
CDR3nt: TGTGCTAGTGGTTTGAGCCGCACGGAGACCCAGTACTTC
abundance: .
d_gene: .
v_gene: TRBV12-5
j_gene: TRBJ2-5

CDR3aa: CASSQDPLAGAYNEQFF
CDR3nt: TGTGCCAGCAGCCAAGACCCACTAGCGGGCGCCTACAATGAGCAGTTCTTC
abundance: .
d_gene: TRBD2
v_gene: TRBV4-2
j_gene: TRBJ2-1

CDR3aa: CASSAGGTEAFF
CDR3nt: TGTGCCAGCAGTGCGGGGGGGACTGAAGCTTTCTTT
abundance: .
d_gene: .
v_gene: TRBV6-4
j_gene: TRBJ1-1

CDR3aa: CASSRDNPGNTIYF
CDR3nt: TGCGCCAGCAGCCGGGACAACCCTGGAAACACCATATATTTT
abundance: once
d_gene: .
v_gene: TRBV5-1
j_gene: TRBJ1-3

CDR3aa: CASSLLRSGANVLTF
CDR3nt: TGTGCCAGCAGCTTACTTCGTTCTGGGGCCAACGTCCTGACTTTC
abundance: .
d_gene: .
v_gene: TRBV11-2
j_gene: TRBJ2-6

CDR3aa: CASSESLLAGELFF
CDR3nt: TGTGCCAGCAGCGAAAGCCTACTAGCCGGGGAGCTGTTTTTT
abundance: .
d_gene: .
v_gene: TRBV11-3
j_gene: TRBJ2-2

CDR3aa: CASSFSLAGAGNEQFF
CDR3nt: TGTGCCAGCAGCTTTTCCCTAGCGGGAGCTGGGAATGAGCAGTTCTTC
abundance: few
d_gene: TRBD2
v_gene: TRBV7-9
j_gene: TRBJ2-1

CDR3aa: CASRRTGGGGELFF
CDR3nt: TGTGCCAGCAGAAGGACAGGGGGAGGCGGGGAGCTGTTTTTT
abundance: .
d_gene: TRBD1
v_gene: TRBV28
j_gene: TRBJ2-2